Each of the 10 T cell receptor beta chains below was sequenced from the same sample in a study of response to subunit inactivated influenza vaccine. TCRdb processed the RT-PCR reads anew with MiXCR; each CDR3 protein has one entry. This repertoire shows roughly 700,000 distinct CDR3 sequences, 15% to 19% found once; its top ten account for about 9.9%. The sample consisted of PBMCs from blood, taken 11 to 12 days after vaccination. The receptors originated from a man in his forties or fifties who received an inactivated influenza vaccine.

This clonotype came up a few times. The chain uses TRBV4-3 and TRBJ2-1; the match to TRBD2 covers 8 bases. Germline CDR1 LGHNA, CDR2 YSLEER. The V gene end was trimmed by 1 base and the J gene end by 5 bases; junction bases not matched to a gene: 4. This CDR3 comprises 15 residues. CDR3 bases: TGCGCCAGCAGCCAAGCGGGAGGGGTCCACAATGAGCAGTTCTTC. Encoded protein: CASSQAGGVHNEQFF.

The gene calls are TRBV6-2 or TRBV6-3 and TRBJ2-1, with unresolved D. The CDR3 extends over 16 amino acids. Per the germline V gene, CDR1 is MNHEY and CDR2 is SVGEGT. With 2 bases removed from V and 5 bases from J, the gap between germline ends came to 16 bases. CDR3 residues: CASSYDRRSLNNEQFF. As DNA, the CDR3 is TGTGCCAGCAGTTACGACCGGAGATCGCTCAACAATGAGCAGTTCTTC.

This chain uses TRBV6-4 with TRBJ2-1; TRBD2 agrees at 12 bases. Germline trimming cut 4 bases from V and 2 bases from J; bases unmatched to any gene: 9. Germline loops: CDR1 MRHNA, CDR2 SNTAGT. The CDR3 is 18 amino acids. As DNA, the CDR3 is TGTGCCAGCAGTGCCTCGGGACTAGCGGGTATAACCTACAATGAGCAGTTCTTC. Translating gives CASSASGLAGITYNEQFF.

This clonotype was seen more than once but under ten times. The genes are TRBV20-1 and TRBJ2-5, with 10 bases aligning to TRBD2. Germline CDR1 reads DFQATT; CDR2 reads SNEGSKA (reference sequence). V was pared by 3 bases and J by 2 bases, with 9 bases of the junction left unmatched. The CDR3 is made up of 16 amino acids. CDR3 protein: CSASRLAGGPQETQYF. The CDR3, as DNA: TGCAGTGCTAGTAGGTTAGCGGGGGGTCCTCAAGAGACCCAGTACTTC.

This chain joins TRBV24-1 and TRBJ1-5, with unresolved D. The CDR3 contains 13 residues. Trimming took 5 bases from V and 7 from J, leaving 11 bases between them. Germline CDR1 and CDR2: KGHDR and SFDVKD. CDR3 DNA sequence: TGTGCCACCAGTGCAGGCCCTAGGCAGCCCCAGCATTTT. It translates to CATSAGPRQPQHF.

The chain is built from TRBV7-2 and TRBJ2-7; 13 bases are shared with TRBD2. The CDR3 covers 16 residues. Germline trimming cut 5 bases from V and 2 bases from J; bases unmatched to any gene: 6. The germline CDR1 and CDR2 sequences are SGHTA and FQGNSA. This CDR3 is CASSIGLAGDTYEQYF. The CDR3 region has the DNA TGTGCCAGCAGCATCGGACTAGCGGGAGACACCTACGAGCAGTACTTC.

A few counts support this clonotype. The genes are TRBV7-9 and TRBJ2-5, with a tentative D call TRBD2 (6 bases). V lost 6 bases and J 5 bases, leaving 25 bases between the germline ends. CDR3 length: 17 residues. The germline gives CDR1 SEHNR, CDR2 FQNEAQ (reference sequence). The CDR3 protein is CASRPTSLRNGGETQYF. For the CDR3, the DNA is TGTGCCAGCAGGCCGACTTCGCTTAGAAATGGAGGGGAGACCCAGTACTTC.

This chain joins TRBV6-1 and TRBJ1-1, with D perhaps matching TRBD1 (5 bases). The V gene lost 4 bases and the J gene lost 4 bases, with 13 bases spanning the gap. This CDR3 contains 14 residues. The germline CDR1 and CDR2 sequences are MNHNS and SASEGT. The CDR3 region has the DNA TGTGCCAGCAGTGTAGGGGAGTGGGGCACTGAAGCTTTCTTT. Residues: CASSVGEWGTEAFF.

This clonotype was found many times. The CDR3 here is CASSWIQETQYF. CDR3 DNA: TGTGCCAGCAGCTGGATACAAGAGACCCAGTACTTC. The rearrangement uses TRBV7-2 and TRBJ2-5; D call uncertain. The CDR3 runs to 12 residues. V lost 4 bases, J lost 2 bases, and 5 bases lay in between. From germline, CDR1 is SGHTA and CDR2 FQGNSA.

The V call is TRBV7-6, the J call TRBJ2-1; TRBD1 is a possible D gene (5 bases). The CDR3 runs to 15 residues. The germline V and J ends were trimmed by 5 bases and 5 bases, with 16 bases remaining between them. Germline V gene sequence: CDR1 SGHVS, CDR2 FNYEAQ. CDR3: CASSPGAALDNEQFF. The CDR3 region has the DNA TGTGCCAGCAGCCCTGGGGCGGCACTTGACAATGAGCAGTTCTTC.